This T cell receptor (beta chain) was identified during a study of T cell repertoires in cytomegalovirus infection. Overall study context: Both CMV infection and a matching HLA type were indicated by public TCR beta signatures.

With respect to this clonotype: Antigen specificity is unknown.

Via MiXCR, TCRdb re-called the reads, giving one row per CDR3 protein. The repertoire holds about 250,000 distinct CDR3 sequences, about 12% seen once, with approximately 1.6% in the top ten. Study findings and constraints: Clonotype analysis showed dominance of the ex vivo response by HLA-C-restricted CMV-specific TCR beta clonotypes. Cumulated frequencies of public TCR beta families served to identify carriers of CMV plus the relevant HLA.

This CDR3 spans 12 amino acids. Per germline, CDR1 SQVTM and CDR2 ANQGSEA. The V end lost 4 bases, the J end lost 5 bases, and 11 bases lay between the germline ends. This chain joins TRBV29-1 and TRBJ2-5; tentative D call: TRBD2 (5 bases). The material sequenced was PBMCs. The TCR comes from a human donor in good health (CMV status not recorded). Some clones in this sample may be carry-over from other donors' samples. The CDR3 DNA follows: TGCAGCGTTGGGTCTAGCAGGGAGACCCAGTACTTC. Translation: CSVGSSRETQYF.